This T cell receptor beta chain was sequenced during a study of persistence of HIV-infected CD4 T cells. Germline loops: CDR1 SEHNR, CDR2 FQNEAQ (reference sequence). With 3 bases removed from V and 4 bases from J, the gap between germline ends came to 6 bases. CDR3 length: 13 amino acids. Comments on this clone: Its antigen remains unknown.

The libraries were made with immunoSEQ version 4 in survey mode. Sequencing was performed with immunoSEQ multiplex PCR; in TCRdb, only in-frame clones are kept and a portion is missing. The sample has 40,000 to 50,000 clones, around 75% seen once. Cells were stimulated with CMV-infected fibroblast lysates at 10 ug/mL. CD40L/CD69 double-negative CD45RO-high memory CD4+ T cells were collected. CD8+ T cells were removed from PBMCs prior to stimulation. Anti-CD28/CD49d costimulation, CD40-blocking antibody and enfuvirtide were given to CD8-depleted PBMCs for 18 hours. J is TRBJ2-2 and V is TRBV7-9; D remains unclear. This sample comprised CD4+ T cells sorted from PBMCs after approximately 20-hour stimulation, obtained from a patient who received antiretroviral therapy. This clonotype was sampled from an adult man with HIV who was CMV-seropositive. The CDR3 region is CASSFWGTGELFF. The CDR3 nucleotides read TGTGCCAGCAGCTTTTGGGGCACCGGGGAGCTGTTTTTT.